This TCR beta chain was found in a study of T cell repertoires in cytomegalovirus infection. Study context: A matching HLA type, together with CMV infection, was signaled by public TCR beta signatures.

General study points: Ex vivo responses were dominated by HLA-C-restricted CMV-specific TCR beta clonotypes.

Trimming shortened V by 6 bases and J by 2 bases, and 16 bases separated the two germline ends. Germline CDR1 is MNHEY and CDR2 is SVGAGI. This CDR3 is built from 15 residues. As for this clonotype: Antigen specificity is unknown.

MiXCR, run by TCRdb on the reads, gives a single entry per CDR3 protein. This table holds 650,000 to 900,000 distinct CDR3 sequences, roughly 29% found once. The sample in question was cultured CD8+ T cells from PBMCs, obtained from culture after CMV antigen stimulation. The gene calls are TRBV6-5 and TRBJ1-2, with TRBD1 as a possible D gene (5 bases). This TCR came from a human donor in good health (CMV status not recorded). Some clones in this sample may be carry-over from other donors' samples. CDR3 nucleotides: TGTGCCAGCAGCCCGGAAAGGGGCCCGAACTATGGCTACACCTTC. Its protein product is CASSPERGPNYGYTF.